This entry concerns a single T cell receptor beta chain. Its specificity is not known. The treatment denotes: 15 to 20 received Ad26.COV2.S at low or high dose, single or two shots; several received placebo; per-sample allocation not given. The samples date from day 63 after the first vaccine or placebo injection. This CDR3 is 15 amino acids long. Germline loops: CDR1 MNHEY, CDR2 SMNVEV (reference sequence). V was trimmed by 1 base and J by 3 bases, leaving 12 bases between them. These data are taken from a study of Ad26.COV2.S vaccination and SARS-CoV-2 variants. Study-wide findings and caveats: Vaccine and placebo recipients had similar non-spike TCR breadth.

The data were produced by immunoSEQ multiplex PCR, yet TCRdb's version contains in-frame clones alone and is incomplete. The sample consists of a few hundred thousand clones, 92% of them appearing once. Source: peripheral blood, taken in a trial of Ad26.COV2.S vaccine versus placebo. The rearrangement joins TRBV27 to TRBJ1-2; D gene uncertain. The clonotype comes from a person aged 18-60 years who received the Ad26.COV2.S COVID-19 vaccine or a placebo. The CDR3 DNA reads as TGTGCCAGCAGTTTATGGGGAGACGATTACTATGGCTACACCTTC. It translates to CASSLWGDDYYGYTF.